This record covers a single T cell receptor beta chain. What it recognizes is unknown. As the template, RNA transcripts were used to amplify TCR beta CDR3 regions. The authors performed first-round RT-PCR with HTBI primers and then a second-round multiplex PCR. TCRdb ran MiXCR on the multiplex PCR reads and lists one entry per CDR3 protein. The sample has 450,000 to 600,000 distinct CDR3 sequences; less than 40% are singletons. This sample was taken from a study of Graves' ophthalmopathy and Graves' hyperthyroidism. Study results and caveats: As the model predicted ophthalmopathy progression, it achieved a sensitivity of 70.59% and a specificity of around 72%. In blood, most expanded thyroid clonotypes above 0.001 frequency were also detected.

CDR3 length: 15 residues. Trimming took 6 bases from V and 1 from J; bases not matched to a gene: 4. Germline CDR1 ENHRY, CDR2 SYGVKD. The rearrangement uses TRBV10-3 and TRBJ1-1; TRBD1 matches at 11 bases. The source is an adult man with Graves' hyperthyroidism. The specimen sequenced was peripheral blood or thyroid tissue (not recorded which). The CDR3 sequence: CAISDGQGANTEAFF. The CDR3 DNA is TGTGCCATCAGCGACGGACAGGGGGCGAACACTGAAGCTTTCTTT.